The T cell receptor (beta chain) described here comes from a study of cytomegalovirus exposure and HLA in healthy donors. About the study: From donors who were HLA-typed, an early data release held about 89 million unique TCRs.

PCR involved 60 Vbeta and 13 Jbeta primers. The data were produced by immunoSEQ multiplex PCR, yet TCRdb's version contains in-frame clones alone and is incomplete. This table has 55,000 to 75,000 clones, approximately 60% appearing once. This clone was seen once. What it binds is unknown. Germline CDR1 MDHEN, CDR2 SYDVKM. V trimming: 8 bases; J trimming: 13 bases; junction bases outside the gene matches: 16. The CDR3 contains 14 residues. Notes on the study in general: Cytomegalovirus association was assigned to about 150 TCR beta chains.

Sequenced material: PBMCs. This TCR derives from a young man in good health and CMV-seronegative. The genes are TRBV28 and TRBJ1-2, with TRBD1 matching over 10 bases. Written as DNA, the CDR3 is TGTGCCAGCTTGTCCCCTCCGGGACAGGGGTATGGCACCTTC. The encoded protein is CASLSPPGQGYGTF.